Below, 23 T cell receptor beta chains from the same sample are listed, as sequenced in a study of shared clonotypes between healthy human individuals. TCRdb's table, derived via immunoSEQ multiplex PCR, lists solely in-frame clones and lacks some. The table includes about 2.3 million clones, roughly 90% detected once. Sequenced material: naive CD4+ T cells from PBMCs. Subset in this sample: CD45RA+ positively selected. The receptors derive from a young man in good health. Some clones in this sample may be carry-over from other donors' samples.

V and J are TRBV21-1 and TRBJ2-7; TRBD2 is taken as the D call from the table, unchecked against the DNA. TRBV21-1 is reported as a pseudogene. This CDR3 region has 13 residues. Written as DNA, the CDR3 is TGTGCCAAATACCTCCGGGATTACTACGAGCAGTACTTC. Translating gives CAKYLRDYYEQYF.

This clone came up once. The chain combines TRBV5-6 with TRBJ1-5, with 8 positions matching TRBD1. The CDR3 covers 15 residues. Per the germline V gene, CDR1 is SGHDT and CDR2 is YYEEEE. Trimming cost V 3 bases and J 7 bases; bases outside gene matches: 9. The CDR3, as DNA: TGTGCCAGCAGCTCGCAGGGGGCGCGGGGACAGCCCCAGCATTTT. Its translation: CASSSQGARGQPQHF.

Concerning this clone: Other nucleotide sequences from this sample produce the same CDR3. This rearrangement joins TRBV28 to TRBJ1-5; the match to TRBD1 covers 10 bases. This CDR3 is built from 16 residues. The V and J ends lost 5 bases and 1 base, in that order; junction bases with no gene match: 5. The germline CDR1 and CDR2 sequences are MDHEN and SYDVKM. CDR3 in DNA: TGTGCCAGCAGTGTCCCGGGACAGGGGAGCAATCAGCCCCAGCATTTT. This gives the protein CASSVPGQGSNQPQHF.

The chain has TRBV6-1 and TRBJ1-4; D is perhaps TRBD1 (5 bases). The CDR3 sequence is 15 residues long. Trimming took 6 bases from V and 8 from J, leaving 19 bases between them. Germline V gene data show CDR1 as MNHNS and CDR2 as SASEGT. The CDR3 is CASRSTGSKGEKLFF. The DNA for the CDR3 is TGTGCCAGCAGAAGTACCGGGAGTAAGGGGGAAAAACTGTTTTTT.

CDR3 sequence reads: CASSLDGTYNEQFF. The CDR3, as DNA: TGTGCCAGCAGCTTAGATGGGACCTACAATGAGCAGTTCTTC. The chain couples TRBV7-7 to TRBJ2-1; unclear D gene. V lost 1 base and J lost 2, with 6 bases in between. Per the germline V gene, CDR1 is SSHAT and CDR2 is FNYEAQ (reference sequence). The CDR3 length is 14 residues. Using reference TRBV7-7 and TRBJ2-1 for the parts outside the CDR3, the full variable domain is GAGVSQSPRYKVTKRGQDVTLRCDPISSHATLYWYQQALGQGPEFLTYFNYEAQPDKSGLPSDRFSAERPEGSISTLTIQRTEQRDSAMYRCASSLDGTYNEQFFGPGTRLTVL.

This clone was seen a single time. This sequence joins TRBV11-3 and TRBJ2-1, with D hard to call. The CDR3 totals 14 residues. Deletions cut 3 bases from V and 8 bases from J, with 14 bases between. Per germline, CDR1 SGHNT and CDR2 YENEEA. CDR3 nucleotides: TGTGCCAGCAGCTTTGGCAGAAGTGGACATGAGCAGTTCTTC. Its translation: CASSFGRSGHEQFF.

This clone is a singleton in its sample. This sequence joins TRBV30 and TRBJ1-4; TRBD1 is a possible D gene (5 bases). Looked up from germline, CDR1 is GTSNPN and CDR2 is SVGIG (reference sequence). The V gene lost 3 bases and the J gene lost 3 bases, with 11 bases spanning the gap. This CDR3 is built from 14 residues. Here the CDR3 reads CAWRWGGSNEKLFF. CDR3 DNA: TGTGCCTGGAGGTGGGGGGGGTCTAATGAAAAACTGTTTTTT.

The chain employs TRBV6-6 and TRBJ1-2; 9 bases fit TRBD1. CDR1 and CDR2 from the germline V gene are MNHNY and SVGAGI (reference sequence). The V segment lost 5 bases and the J segment 7 bases; nucleotides outside the gene matches: 5. CDR3 length: 13 amino acids. The CDR3 region has the DNA TGTGCCAGCAGTCGGGGACAGGGAGCTGGCTACACCTTC. Protein product: CASSRGQGAGYTF.

V is TRBV5-8 and J is TRBJ2-3, with 12 bases fitting TRBD1. CDR3 size: 19 residues. CDR1 is SGHTS, CDR2 YDEGEE, per germline. Unmatched junction bases numbered 15, after V lost 3 bases and J lost 4 bases. Here the CDR3 reads CASSWFRGQGARKSDTQYF. In nucleotides, the CDR3 is TGTGCCAGCAGCTGGTTTCGGGGACAGGGGGCGAGAAAGTCAGATACGCAGTATTTT.

The gene calls are TRBV6-1 and TRBJ2-7, with TRBD1 as a possible D gene (6 bases). The V and J ends lost 6 bases and 3 bases respectively, with 9 bases between them. The germline gives CDR1 MNHNS, CDR2 SASEGT. This CDR3 contains 12 residues. The CDR3 sequence is CASRSQGYEQYF. Written as DNA, the CDR3 is TGTGCCAGCAGATCACAGGGCTACGAGCAGTACTTC.

The chain couples TRBV15 to TRBJ2-7; D is perhaps TRBD1 or TRBD2 (5 bases each). The CDR3 sequence is 17 residues long. Trimming shortened V by 2 bases and J by 3 bases, and 20 bases separated the two germline ends. Germline CDR1 and CDR2: LNHNV and YYDKDF (reference sequence). CDR3 sequence reads: CATSRSGTDLRYYEQYF. The DNA of the CDR3 is TGTGCCACCAGCAGATCCGGGACGGACCTTAGGTACTACGAGCAGTACTTC.

The chain has TRBV7-2 and TRBJ2-7; a weak D match, TRBD2 (5 bases). The V gene lost 5 bases and the J gene lost 7 bases, with 18 bases spanning the gap. Germline CDR1 SGHTA, CDR2 FQGNSA. The CDR3 spans 14 residues. The CDR3 sequence is CASSPPPLREEQYF. DNA of the CDR3: TGTGCCAGCAGCCCCCCCCCGCTCCGGGAAGAGCAGTACTTC.

The CDR3 here is CAYMGGEAFF. The DNA of the CDR3 is TGTGCCTACATGGGGGGGGAAGCTTTCTTT. V and J are TRBV11-2 and TRBJ1-1; possibly TRBD1 for D (5 bases). V was pared by 11 bases and J by 8 bases, with 12 bases between. Germline V CDR1 and CDR2: SGHAT, FQNNGV. This CDR3 has 10 residues.

The genes are TRBV10-1 and TRBJ2-1; 8 bases map to TRBD1. The V segment lost 5 bases and the J segment 2 bases; nucleotides outside the gene matches: 2. The CDR3 is 14 amino acids. Germline CDR1 WNHNN, CDR2 SYGVQD (reference sequence). The CDR3 region has the DNA TGCGCCAGCAGTCCAGGGGGCGCCTACAATGAGCAGTTCTTC. Protein: CASSPGGAYNEQFF.

For the CDR3, the DNA is TGTGCCAGTAGTCTAACAGGGTACAATGAGCAGTTCTTC. Amino acid sequence: CASSLTGYNEQFF. The chain carries TRBV19 and TRBJ2-1; maybe TRBD1 (6 bases). The CDR3 sequence is 13 residues long. V lost 5 bases and J lost 4, with 9 bases in between. Germline V gene lookup returns CDR1 LNHDA and CDR2 SQIVND (reference sequence).

V usage is TRBV7-3 and J usage is TRBJ1-5; the D gene is possibly TRBD1 (5 bases). Germline V gene lookup returns CDR1 SGHTA and CDR2 FQGTGA. V was cut by 4 bases and J by 11 bases, with 12 bases left in between. The CDR3 has 12 residues. The CDR3 coding sequence is TGTGCCAGCAGCTCATGGGGCCAGTCCCAGCATTTT. This gives the protein CASSSWGQSQHF.

This chain uses TRBV28 with TRBJ2-7, with a possible D match to TRBD2 (6 bases). The ends were cut back, 5 bases at V and 7 bases at J, with 18 bases in the middle. The CDR3 totals 14 residues. The germline V gene encodes CDR1 MDHEN and CDR2 SYDVKM. DNA for the CDR3: TGTGCCAGCAGTCTAAGAGCGGGTGTCGGAGAGCAGTACTTC. Amino acids: CASSLRAGVGEQYF.

A single count supports this clone. This rearrangement joins TRBV2 to TRBJ2-5; D unclear. The CDR3 spans 14 residues. Trimming took 8 bases from V and 3 from J, leaving 16 bases between them. CDR1 SNHLY and CDR2 FYNNEI come from the germline V gene. CDR3 in amino acids: CASGVAAYEETQYF. The CDR3 region has the DNA TGTGCCAGCGGGGTTGCGGCGTATGAAGAGACCCAGTACTTC.

The chain links TRBV19 to TRBJ2-1; D is unclear. Germline CDR1 LNHDA, CDR2 SQIVND (reference sequence). This CDR3 has 15 amino acids. V was cut by 6 bases and J by 2 bases, with 14 bases left in between. CDR3 region: CASSVAPKAYNEQFF. CDR3 DNA: TGTGCCAGTAGCGTAGCTCCCAAGGCCTACAATGAGCAGTTCTTC.

For the CDR3, the DNA is TGTGCCAGCAGCTTAGAAATACAGGGGAACACTGAAGCTTTCTTT. Protein sequence: CASSLEIQGNTEAFF. This chain connects TRBV7-8 to TRBJ1-1; D perhaps matches TRBD1 (6 bases). Germline CDR1 and CDR2: SGHVS and FQNEAQ. The CDR3 consists of 15 residues. With 1 base removed from V and 1 base from J, the gap between germline ends came to 10 bases.

This chain joins TRBV7-9 and TRBJ2-7; no firm D call. The CDR3 is 15 amino acids. Germline V gene data show CDR1 as SEHNR and CDR2 as FQNEAQ (reference sequence). With 1 base removed from V and 1 base from J, the gap between germline ends came to 11 bases. The CDR3 loop reads CASSLGVYPSYEQYF. For the CDR3, the DNA is TGTGCCAGCAGCTTAGGGGTCTACCCTTCCTACGAGCAGTACTTC.

The genes are TRBV11-2 and TRBJ2-7; D not certain. The CDR3 length is 15 residues. Trimming took 4 bases from V and 3 from J, leaving 16 bases between them. CDR1 is SGHAT and CDR2 is FQNNGV in the germline V gene. The CDR3 region is CASSYVSAPYYEQYF. The CDR3 DNA reads as TGTGCCAGCAGCTACGTGAGCGCACCCTACTACGAGCAGTACTTC.

This chain joins TRBV4-1 and TRBJ1-4; no clear D. V dropped 4 bases and J dropped 4 bases, with 16 bases sitting between them. Germline loops: CDR1 MGHRA, CDR2 YSYEKL. The CDR3 length is 16 residues. The CDR3 coding sequence is TGCGCCAGCAGCCTACAAACTCAAGCGGGTAATGAAAAACTGTTTTTT. It translates to CASSLQTQAGNEKLFF.